The rows below give T cell receptor beta chains drawn from one sample of a study of T cells in Graves' hyperthyroidism and ophthalmopathy. MiXCR, applied by TCRdb to the multiplex PCR reads, yields one record per CDR3 protein. The data contain roughly 550,000 distinct CDR3 sequences, about 16% of them singletons. The sequencing input was blood. The origin of the receptors is a woman in her 30s with Graves' ophthalmopathy. Each CDR3 is given with its conserved first and last residue. D genes are given only for firm matches. The size field is filled for only some rows; it gives once, few, many or a size class.

clone size | J gene | D gene | V gene | CDR3 protein | CDR3 DNA
many | TRBJ1-2 | NA | TRBV18 | CAMSRTANYGYTF | TGTGCCATGTCGAGGACAGCTAACTATGGCTACACCTTC
few | TRBJ1-1 | TRBD1 | TRBV28 | CASSSAGGYTEAFF | TGTGCCAGCAGTTCCGCAGGGGGCTACACTGAAGCTTTCTTT
many | TRBJ2-3 | TRBD2 | TRBV7-3 | CASSAGGGSDTQYF | TGTGCCAGCAGCGCCGGGGGGGGCAGCGATACGCAGTATTTT
few | TRBJ2-1 | TRBD2 | TRBV7-6 | CASSLAPGLAGAYNEQFF | TGTGCCAGCAGCTTAGCCCCCGGACTAGCGGGAGCCTACAATGAGCAGTTCTTC
many | TRBJ2-1 | NA | TRBV28 | CASSSSGENEQFF | TGTGCCAGCAGTTCCTCAGGGGAAAATGAGCAGTTCTTC
many | TRBJ1-1 | NA | TRBV3-1 | CASSQATEAFF | TGTGCCAGCAGCCAAGCCACTGAAGCTTTCTTT
few | TRBJ1-2 | TRBD1 | TRBV28 | CASSTTGGGQGYTF | TGTGCCAGCAGTACGACAGGGGGAGGGCAGGGCTACACCTTC
few | TRBJ1-3 | NA | TRBV6-1 | CASNSIGGNTIYF | TGTGCCAGCAACTCTATTGGAGGAAACACCATATATTTT
many | TRBJ2-1 | TRBD2 | TRBV20-1 | CSANRERLAGEGQFF | TGCAGTGCCAACCGAGAGAGGCTAGCGGGAGAGGGGCAGTTCTTC
many | TRBJ1-3 | NA | TRBV30 | CAWSLALGNTIYF | TGTGCCTGGAGTTTGGCTCTTGGAAACACCATATATTTT
many | TRBJ2-7 | TRBD1 | TRBV11-2 | CASSITGTDYEQYF | TGTGCCAGCAGCATTACCGGGACAGACTACGAGCAGTACTTC
few | TRBJ1-5 | TRBD1 | TRBV6-1 | CASRVDRGSNQPQHF | TGTGCCAGCAGGGTGGACAGGGGAAGCAATCAGCCCCAGCATTTT
NA | TRBJ2-3 | TRBD1 | TRBV10-1 | CASSYTGQTTDTQYF | TGCGCCAGCAGTTACACGGGACAGACCACAGATACGCAGTATTTT
many | TRBJ2-3 | NA | TRBV5-1 | CASSTRLSDTQYF | TGCGCCAGCAGCACAAGACTGTCAGATACGCAGTATTTT
few | TRBJ2-5 | NA | TRBV9 | CASSVQGSGVETQYF | TGTGCCAGCAGCGTTCAGGGGTCGGGGGTGGAGACCCAGTACTTC
NA | TRBJ2-5 | TRBD1 | TRBV29-1 | CSVEDPGQGNQETQYF | TGCAGCGTTGAAGACCCGGGACAGGGTAACCAAGAGACCCAGTACTTC
NA | TRBJ1-2 | NA | TRBV4-1 | CASSQGHSYGYTF | TGCGCCAGCAGCCAAGGGCATAGCTATGGCTACACCTTC
NA | TRBJ1-1 | NA | TRBV9 | CASSVRADDYTEAFF | TGTGCCAGCAGCGTACGGGCAGACGATTACACTGAAGCTTTCTTT
many | TRBJ2-3 | TRBD2 | TRBV13 | CASSLGVAGDTQYF | TGTGCCAGCAGCTTAGGTGTAGCGGGAGATACGCAGTATTTT
many | TRBJ2-5 | NA | TRBV7-2 | CASSLPVGGETQYF | TGTGCCAGCAGCTTACCCGTTGGCGGGGAGACCCAGTACTTC
many | TRBJ1-4 | NA | TRBV28 | CASSFLREKLFF | TGTGCCAGCAGTTTCCTCCGAGAAAAACTGTTTTTT
few | TRBJ2-4 | TRBD2 | TRBV7-2 | CASGGVGGREDIQYF | TGTGCCAGCGGCGGGGTGGGCGGCCGGGAGGACATTCAGTACTTC
NA | TRBJ1-3 | NA | TRBV7-2 | CASSLDGYGGNTIYF | TGTGCCAGCAGCTTAGATGGTTATGGTGGAAACACCATATATTTT
many | TRBJ2-2 | NA | TRBV12-3/TRBV12-4 | CASSLQSGELFF | TGTGCCAGCAGTTTACAGTCCGGGGAGCTGTTTTTT
many | TRBJ1-2 | NA | TRBV6-1 | CASSFYGYTF | TGTGCCAGCAGTTTCTATGGCTACACCTTC
many | TRBJ2-1 | TRBD2 | TRBV12-3/TRBV12-4 | CASSRGTSGEQFF | TGTGCCAGCAGTAGGGGGACTAGTGGTGAGCAGTTCTTC
NA | TRBJ2-7 | TRBD2 | TRBV25-1 | CASSEGTSGLYEQYF | TGTGCCAGCAGTGAGGGGACTAGCGGCCTTTACGAGCAGTACTTC
many | TRBJ1-1 | TRBD1 | TRBV12-3/TRBV12-4 | CASSSNRGSNTEAFF | TGTGCCAGCAGTTCAAACAGGGGATCGAACACTGAAGCTTTCTTT
NA | TRBJ1-5 | TRBD1 | TRBV20-1 | CSARYRGPEYSNQPQHF | TGCAGTGCAAGGTACAGGGGGCCTGAGTATAGCAATCAGCCCCAGCATTTT
many | TRBJ1-5 | NA | TRBV6-1 | CASSEFWNQPQHF | TGTGCCAGCAGTGAATTCTGGAATCAGCCCCAGCATTTT
few | TRBJ2-1 | NA | TRBV6-2/TRBV6-3 | CASSYPPGGLPYNEQFF | TGTGCCAGCAGTTACCCCCCGGGCGGGTTGCCCTACAATGAGCAGTTCTTC
many | TRBJ2-3 | TRBD2 | TRBV7-2 | CASTVGSGGDTQYF | TGTGCCAGCACTGTGGGGTCGGGAGGAGATACGCAGTATTTT
NA | TRBJ1-1 | NA | TRBV25-1 | CASSEIGGPEAFF | TGTGCCAGCAGTGAAATCGGGGGGCCTGAAGCTTTCTTT
many | TRBJ2-3 | NA | TRBV20-1 | CSARRGRSTDTQYF | TGCAGTGCTAGAAGGGGCCGGAGCACAGATACGCAGTATTTT
NA | TRBJ1-6 | NA | TRBV9 | CASSVARINSPLHF | TGTGCCAGCAGCGTAGCCCGGATTAATTCACCCCTCCACTTT
few | TRBJ2-1 | TRBD2 | TRBV9 | CASSWTSGTGEQFF | TGTGCCAGCAGTTGGACTAGCGGGACGGGTGAGCAGTTCTTC
NA | TRBJ1-1 | NA | TRBV19 | CATRNFIDTEAFF | TGTGCCACCAGGAATTTTATCGACACTGAAGCTTTCTTT
many | TRBJ1-2 | NA | TRBV2 | CASSVQGGDTDGYTF | TGTGCCAGCAGTGTTCAGGGAGGAGATACCGATGGCTACACCTTC
many | TRBJ2-7 | TRBD2 | TRBV5-1 | CASSLVEGGSYEQYF | TGCGCCAGCAGCTTGGTCGAGGGAGGGTCCTACGAGCAGTACTTC
many | TRBJ2-3 | NA | TRBV30 | CACRKVTDTQYF | TGTGCCTGTCGGAAGGTTACAGATACGCAGTATTTT